This T cell receptor (beta chain) was sequenced for a study of blood T cell repertoires in COVID-19. Study context: Spain, Italy and the United States supplied samples that represented acute and convalescent COVID-19.

Original analysis: By means of reference gene primer amplification, nucleated cell counts were estimated. Sequenced by immunoSEQ multiplex PCR; TCRdb stores in-frame clones only, minus some. V and J calls and clone size are as listed in that table; D and trimming were resolved from the DNA. Here the sample spans 100,000 to 150,000 clones, 65% to 90% being singletons. The V segment lost 6 bases and the J segment 6 bases; nucleotides outside the gene matches: 8. From germline, CDR1 is MDHEN and CDR2 SYDVKM. The CDR3 is 14 amino acids. Sequenced: peripheral blood. The rearrangement joins TRBV28 to TRBJ1-5; TRBD1 aligns across 7 bases. This receptor was taken from a woman aged 80 or over with acute or convalescent COVID-19. The CDR3 nucleotides read TGTGCCAGCAGCCCGTCGACAGGGTTTCAGCCCCAGCATTTT. It codes for CASSPSTGFQPQHF.